This TCR beta chain emerged from a study of regulatory T cells in long-lasting Graves disease (dated by TCRdb to the early 2020s). As for the study more broadly: Antithyroid drugs had been taken for less than 3 months by newly diagnosed Graves' disease patients. This study used TCR sequencing and RNA sequencing of peripheral blood to compare persistent Graves' disease patients against newly diagnosed Graves' disease patients. The study took place in China and was registered as a clinical trial. A total of about 35 samples underwent TCR sequencing, from roughly 13 patients with persistent Graves' disease and some 20 patients with newly diagnosed Graves' disease.

Receptors were amplified or captured by multiplex PCR. Sequencing relied on an Illumina HiSeq 4000. CDR3 regions were amplified by Arm-PCR with iRepertoire HTBI primers to construct TCR beta libraries. Gel purification was performed on PCR products prior to sequencing. On the authors' methods: Gene usage analysis of CDR3 amino acid clonotypes relied on the 55 to 80 TRBV and about 15 TRBJ segments identified across samples. COPE and FqMerger were used to merge the filtered high-quality paired reads into contigs. Contigs were aligned with BLAST to IMGT TRBV, TRBD and TRBJ reference genes, and CDR3 was defined per IMGT. Clonotypes above 0.1% frequency were classified as highly expanded clones. Shannon entropy was used to measure repertoire diversity, and the Gini coefficient was used to measure V-J evenness. A clonotype found in more than one individual was treated as public. TCRdb trimmed the raw reads at Q25, called clones with MiXCR and kept productive beta chains. For every CDR3 protein sequence, its rows merge into one entry that carries the most common genes and DNA. The V and J calls and clone size are TCRdb's, not the authors'. This sample is represented by hundreds of thousands of distinct CDR3 sequences; about a sixth of them were singletons. The ten largest make up roughly 27% of the sample.

To note about this clonotype: No antigen is known for it. Per-nucleotide qualities are absent, and no much larger clonotype sits a single base away.

Points the paper makes about the study in general: Sequencing and analysis were limited to the TCR beta chain. TRBV28, TRBJ1-2 and TRBJ2-5 were preferentially used in persistent disease, while TRBV20-1 and TRBJ2-1 were favored in newly diagnosed disease. The study examined only peripheral blood because the primary lesion, thyroid tissue, could not be accessed. More public clonotypes were shared among persistent patients (under 3,000) than among newly diagnosed patients (966). Persistent Graves' disease patients showed lower TCR Shannon entropy and fewer highly expanded clones than newly diagnosed patients, suggesting clonal expansion. The small sample size was acknowledged by the authors as a limitation that may reduce accuracy.

From the cysteine up to the phenylalanine, the CDR3 has a length of 15 residues. The kept DNA is CDR3 alone, 45 bases in frame from the first base. The trim is 3 bases for V and 3 bases for J, with a gap of 13 bases between the germline ends. The germline V gene supplies CDR1 KGHDR and CDR2 SFDVKD. The time point label on this specimen signifies: newly diagnosed GD, antithyroid drugs for less than 3 months. RNA was extracted from PBMCs in TRIzol for both TCR sequencing and RNA sequencing. Graves' disease was diagnosed according to American Thyroid Association guidelines. Patients were recruited from an endocrinology department in Xi'an, China. Each patient gave around 9 milliliters of peripheral blood, collected in an EDTA anticoagulant tube. Ficoll Paque Plus density gradient separation was used to isolate PBMCs, and no additional T cell sorting was done. An Agilent 2100 Bioanalyzer and agarose gel were used to check RNA quality, while a NanoDrop 2000 measured RNA concentration.

The sample was also linked to a second study, of T cells in Graves' hyperthyroidism and ophthalmopathy. According to the second study: A patient counted as having stable Graves' hyperthyroidism if no progression to ophthalmopathy occurred over 18 months of follow-up. The hyperthyroidism patients were between 18 and 65 years old and newly diagnosed, with a disease duration of less than 2 months. Patients with uncontrolled infections, other autoimmune diseases, pregnancy or lactation were excluded. Clinical symptoms, serum thyroxine and TRAb, thyroid ultrasound, and orbital computed tomography formed the basis for the diagnoses. The TCR CDR3 was subjected to a first round of RT-PCR using the HTBI primer set and the Qiagen OneStep RT-PCR kit. Blood samples also contained most of the expanded thyroid clonotypes (frequency above 0.001), which suggests that blood repertoires may reflect thyroid immune responses. In cross-validation, a model built on a 13 V-J signature told ophthalmopathy apart from stable hyperthyroidism with 87.88% sensitivity and 81% to 82% specificity, and in testing the same model reached 80%/75%. During validation, the model predicted progression to ophthalmopathy a median of approximately 7 months ahead of onset, with almost 71% sensitivity and about 72% specificity. TCR V-J signatures able to tell the groups apart were searched for in a discovery cohort of 90 to 100 patients, of whom over 40 had Graves' ophthalmopathy and 57 had stable Graves' hyperthyroidism. Whether ophthalmopathy could be predicted prospectively was tested in an independent validation cohort made up of approximately 19 hyperthyroidism patients plus 17 patients who later progressed to ophthalmopathy. The roughly 91 discovery patients were randomly divided into training and test sets at a 7:3 ratio. In addition, the study compared T-cell repertoires in thyroid tissue and in blood from about 6 Graves' hyperthyroidism patients. After sampling, hyperthyroidism patients received methimazole starting at 30 mg daily, and ophthalmopathy patients received high-dose intravenous methylprednisolone. Libraries were constructed in a second round of multiplex PCR, after which size selection and purification were performed. Sequencing of the libraries was done on an Illumina HiSeq2000 using paired-end 100 bp reads. Raw data were processed with SOAPnuke, discarding reads with adapters, uncalled bases, mean Phred below 15, or no exact constant-primer or identifier match. High-quality paired reads were merged using COPE v1.2.5, and each unique nucleotide sequence was defined as a clonotype. Clonotypes were aligned to IMGT TRBV, TRBD and TRBJ reference segments using MiTCR v1.1. Analysis was restricted to V-J combinations with a frequency above 0.0001, which covered just over 98% of repertoires. A TCS score was defined as the ratio between F50 (clonal expansion) and ExV (chaos), using BLOSUM62-based TCRdist between CDR3 peptides within each V-J. Welch's t-statistics and random forest reduced 500 to 550 V-J features to 10 to 15, which were used in a naive Bayes classifier (R e1071). Sample size was not statistically predetermined, and blinding of investigators to group allocation was not performed. The paper reports TCR Vbeta CDR3 sequencing of 130 to 150 peripheral blood samples: under 45 ophthalmopathy, about 75 hyperthyroidism and roughly 17 progressor patients.

The V gene is TRBV24-1 and the J gene is TRBJ2-5; the D segment is perhaps TRBD1 or TRBD2, each sharing 5 matched bases. The source is a middle-aged man with Graves disease. Donor details come from another sample of the same person, matched by shared clones. Sample: peripheral blood mononuclear cells (PBMCs), taken at new diagnosis, from a patient treated with antithyroid drugs. The nucleotide sequence reads as follows: TGTGCCACCAGTGATCCGGGACCGGGTGAAGAGACCCAGTACTTC. Its translation reads: CATSDPGPGEETQYF.